Listed below are T cell receptor beta chains from one sample, sequenced in a study of T cell responses to AZD1222 COVID-19 vaccine. The protocol was immunoSEQ multiplex PCR, while the TCRdb copy is restricted to in-frame clones and leaves out a portion. Among approximately 130,000 clones listed, 70% to 90% were seen once. Sequenced material: peripheral blood, taken 28 days after the second AZD1222 dose. All receptors derive from an adult who received the AZD1222 COVID-19 vaccine. Each CDR3 is given with its conserved first and last residue. D genes are given only for firm matches. Size tells how often a clone was seen (once, few, many) or the class of an expanded clone, and some rows leave it out.

TRBD1,.,TRBV15,TRBJ1-5,TGTGCCACCAGCAGGTACGGGACAGGGGGTAGAAATCAGCCCCAGCATTTT,CATSRYGTGGRNQPQHF
.,.,TRBV11-3,TRBJ2-1,TGTGCCAGCAGCCCAGGGACCTTATCGTTCAATGAGCAGTTCTTC,CASSPGTLSFNEQFF
.,.,TRBV7-9,TRBJ2-5,TGTGCCAGCAGCCCCGGACAGAGCCAAGAGACCCAGTACTTC,CASSPGQSQETQYF
.,.,TRBV27,TRBJ1-2,TGTGCCAGCAGTTTCTTGGGGGGGAGCTATGGCTACACCTTC,CASSFLGGSYGYTF
.,.,TRBV6-5,TRBJ1-1,TGTGCCAGCAGTAGCTCCGCCGGGCTTCGGGCTGAAGCTTTCTTT,CASSSSAGLRAEAFF
.,.,TRBV4-3,TRBJ1-1,TGCGCCAGCAGCCAAGAAATCGCAGCGAACACTGAAGCTTTCTTT,CASSQEIAANTEAFF
.,.,TRBV6-2/TRBV6-3,TRBJ2-7,TGTGCCAGCAGTTACGGGACAAACTCCTACGAGCAGTACTTC,CASSYGTNSYEQYF
.,few,TRBV29-1,TRBJ2-1,TGCAGCGCCGAGACCGTTTACTACAATGAGCAGTTCTTC,CSAETVYYNEQFF
.,.,TRBV6-2/TRBV6-3,TRBJ2-7,TGTGCCAGCAGTTACGGGCCCGAGCAGTACTTC,CASSYGPEQYF
.,.,TRBV13,TRBJ2-7,TGTGCCAGCAGCTTAGACTACGAGCAGTACTTC,CASSLDYEQYF
.,.,TRBV5-1,TRBJ1-1,TGCGCCAGCAGCCTTTACCCGAACACTGAAGCTTTCTTT,CASSLYPNTEAFF
.,.,TRBV19,TRBJ1-5,TGTGCCAGTAGTTGGCTTCATGCATCAAATCAGCCCCAGCATTTT,CASSWLHASNQPQHF
.,.,TRBV29-1,TRBJ1-2,TGCAGCGTTGTTGGGTGGGCAGGGCGGCCCGGTTTC,CSVVGWAGRPGF
.,.,TRBV4-1,TRBJ2-5,TGCGCCAGCAGCCAAGATCCGGGCCAAGAGACCCAGTACTTC,CASSQDPGQETQYF
.,.,TRBV5-6,TRBJ1-2,TGTGCCAGCAGCCTAAGGGACTCGAGTAACGGCTACACCTTC,CASSLRDSSNGYTF
.,.,TRBV6-4,TRBJ2-3,TGTGCCAGCAGTGACGGCTACACAGATACGCAGTATTTT,CASSDGYTDTQYF